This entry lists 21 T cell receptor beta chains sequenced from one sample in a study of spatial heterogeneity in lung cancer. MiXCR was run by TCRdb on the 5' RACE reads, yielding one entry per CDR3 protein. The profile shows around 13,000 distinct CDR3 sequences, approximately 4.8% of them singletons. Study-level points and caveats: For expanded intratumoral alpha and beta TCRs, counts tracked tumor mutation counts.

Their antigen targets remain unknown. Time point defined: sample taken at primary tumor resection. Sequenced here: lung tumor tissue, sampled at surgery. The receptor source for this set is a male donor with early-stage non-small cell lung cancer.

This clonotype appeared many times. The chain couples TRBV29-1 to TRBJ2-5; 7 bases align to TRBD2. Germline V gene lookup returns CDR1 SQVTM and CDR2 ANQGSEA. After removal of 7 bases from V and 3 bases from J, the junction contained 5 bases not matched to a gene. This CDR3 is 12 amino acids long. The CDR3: CSAGRVEETQYF. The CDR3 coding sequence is TGCAGCGCTGGGAGGGTGGAAGAGACCCAGTACTTC.

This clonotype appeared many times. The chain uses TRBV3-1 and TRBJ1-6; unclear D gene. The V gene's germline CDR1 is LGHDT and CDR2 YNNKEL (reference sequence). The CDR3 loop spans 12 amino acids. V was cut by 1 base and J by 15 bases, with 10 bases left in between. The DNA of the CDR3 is TGTGCCAGCAGCCAAGGAGCCCAGATCCTCCACTTT. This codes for CASSQGAQILHF.

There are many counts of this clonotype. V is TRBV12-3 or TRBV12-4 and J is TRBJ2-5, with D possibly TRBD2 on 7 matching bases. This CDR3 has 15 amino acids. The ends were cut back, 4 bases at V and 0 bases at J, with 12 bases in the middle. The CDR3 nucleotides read TGTGCCAGCAGTTGCGGGGGCACGTACCAAGAGACCCAGTACTTC. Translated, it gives CASSCGGTYQETQYF.

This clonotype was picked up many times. The DNA of the CDR3 is TGTGCCAGCAGCCAAGTCAATACGCAGTATTTT. It is translated as CASSQVNTQYF. The chain is built from TRBV3-1 and TRBJ2-3; D unresolved. Trimming cost V 1 base and J 7 bases, with 3 bases left between them. CDR3 length equals 11 residues. Germline V lookup: CDR1 LGHDT, CDR2 YNNKEL (reference sequence).

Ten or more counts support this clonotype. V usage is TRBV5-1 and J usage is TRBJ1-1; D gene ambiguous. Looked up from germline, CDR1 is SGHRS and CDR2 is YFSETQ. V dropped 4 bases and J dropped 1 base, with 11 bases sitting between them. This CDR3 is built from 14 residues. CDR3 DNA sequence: TGCGCCAGCAGCCGAGACGGGAAGAACACTGAAGCTTTCTTT. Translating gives CASSRDGKNTEAFF. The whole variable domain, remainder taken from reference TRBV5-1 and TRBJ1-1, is KAGVTQTPRYLIKTRGQQVTLSCSPISGHRSVSWYQQTPGQGLQFLFEYFSETQRNKGNFPGRFSGRQFSNSRSEMNVSTLELGDSALYLCASSRDGKNTEAFFGQGTRLTVV.

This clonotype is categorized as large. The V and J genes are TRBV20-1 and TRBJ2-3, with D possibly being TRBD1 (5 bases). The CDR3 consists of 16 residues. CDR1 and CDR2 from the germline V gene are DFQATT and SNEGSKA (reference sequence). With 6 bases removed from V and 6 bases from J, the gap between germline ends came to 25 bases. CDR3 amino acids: CSATPRLTAFSDTQYF. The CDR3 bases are TGCAGTGCGACACCCCGATTGACAGCATTTTCGGATACGCAGTATTTT.

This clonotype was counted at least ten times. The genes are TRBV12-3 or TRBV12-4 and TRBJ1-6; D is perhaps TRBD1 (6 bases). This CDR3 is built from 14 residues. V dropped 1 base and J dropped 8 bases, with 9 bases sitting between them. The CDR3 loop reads CASSLGQGYSPLHF. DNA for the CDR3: TGTGCCAGCAGTTTAGGGCAGGGGTATTCACCCCTCCACTTT.

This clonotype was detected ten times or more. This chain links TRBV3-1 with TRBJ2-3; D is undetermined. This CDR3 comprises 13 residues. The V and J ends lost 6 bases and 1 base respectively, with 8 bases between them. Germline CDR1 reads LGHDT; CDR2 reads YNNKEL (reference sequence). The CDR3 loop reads CASRKGGTDTQYF. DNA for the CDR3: TGTGCCAGCAGAAAGGGCGGCACAGATACGCAGTATTTT.

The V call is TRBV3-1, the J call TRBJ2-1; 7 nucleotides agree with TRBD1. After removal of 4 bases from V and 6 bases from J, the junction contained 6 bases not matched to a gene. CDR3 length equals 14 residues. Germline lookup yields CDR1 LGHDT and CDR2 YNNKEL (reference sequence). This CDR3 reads CASSPWTGTNEQFF. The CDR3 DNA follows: TGTGCCAGCAGCCCATGGACAGGAACCAATGAGCAGTTCTTC.

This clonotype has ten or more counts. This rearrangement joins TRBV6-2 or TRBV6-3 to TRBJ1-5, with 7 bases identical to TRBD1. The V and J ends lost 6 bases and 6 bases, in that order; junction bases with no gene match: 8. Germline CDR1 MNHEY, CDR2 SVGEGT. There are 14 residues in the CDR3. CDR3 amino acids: CASRIGGTSQPQHF. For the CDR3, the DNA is TGTGCCAGCAGGATAGGGGGCACAAGTCAGCCCCAGCATTTT.

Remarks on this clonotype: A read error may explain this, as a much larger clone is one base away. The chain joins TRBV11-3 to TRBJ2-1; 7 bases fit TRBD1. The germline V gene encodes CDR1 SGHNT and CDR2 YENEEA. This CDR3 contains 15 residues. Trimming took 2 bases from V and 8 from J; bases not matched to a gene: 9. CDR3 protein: CASSLFGTVSHEQFF. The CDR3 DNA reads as TGTGCCAGCAGCTTATTCGGGACAGTTTCACATGAGCAGTTCTTC.

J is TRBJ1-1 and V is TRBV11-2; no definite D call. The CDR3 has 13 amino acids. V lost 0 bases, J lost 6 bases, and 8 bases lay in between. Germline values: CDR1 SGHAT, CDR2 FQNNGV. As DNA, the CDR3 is TGTGCCAGCAGCTTAGAAGCGGGAGCTGAAGCTTTCTTT. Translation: CASSLEAGAEAFF.

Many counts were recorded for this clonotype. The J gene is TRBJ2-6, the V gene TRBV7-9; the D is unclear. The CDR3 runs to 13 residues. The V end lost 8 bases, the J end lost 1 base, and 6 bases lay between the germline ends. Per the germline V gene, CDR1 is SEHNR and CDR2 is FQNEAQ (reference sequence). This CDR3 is CASGPSGANVLTF. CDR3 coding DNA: TGTGCCAGCGGGCCTTCTGGGGCCAACGTCCTGACTTTC.

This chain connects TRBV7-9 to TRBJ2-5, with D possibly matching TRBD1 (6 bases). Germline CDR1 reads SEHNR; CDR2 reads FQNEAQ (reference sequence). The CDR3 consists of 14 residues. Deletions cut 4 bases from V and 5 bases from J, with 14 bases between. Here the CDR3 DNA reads TGTGCCAGCAGCTCTGGGGGCAGGCCTGAGACCCAGTACTTC. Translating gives CASSSGGRPETQYF.

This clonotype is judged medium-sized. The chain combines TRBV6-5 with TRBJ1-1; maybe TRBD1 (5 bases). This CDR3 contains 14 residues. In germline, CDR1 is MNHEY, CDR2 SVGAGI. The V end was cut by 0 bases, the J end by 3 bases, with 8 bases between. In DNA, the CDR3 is TGTGCCAGCAGTTACTCGCAGACAGACACTGAAGCTTTCTTT. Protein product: CASSYSQTDTEAFF.

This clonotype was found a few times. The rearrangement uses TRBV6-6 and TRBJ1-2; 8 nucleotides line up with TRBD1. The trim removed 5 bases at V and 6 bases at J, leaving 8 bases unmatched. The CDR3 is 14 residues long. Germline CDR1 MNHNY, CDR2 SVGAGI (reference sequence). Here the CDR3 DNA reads TGTGCCAGCAGTCAACAGGGGGGGAGGCATGGCTACACCTTC. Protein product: CASSQQGGRHGYTF.

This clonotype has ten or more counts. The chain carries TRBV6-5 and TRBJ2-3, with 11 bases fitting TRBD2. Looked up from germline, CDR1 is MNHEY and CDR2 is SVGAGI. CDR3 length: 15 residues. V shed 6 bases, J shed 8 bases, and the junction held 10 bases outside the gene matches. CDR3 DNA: TGTGCCAGCAGGCCCCTAGCGGGGGGTTCGGGTACGCAGTATTTT. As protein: CASRPLAGGSGTQYF.

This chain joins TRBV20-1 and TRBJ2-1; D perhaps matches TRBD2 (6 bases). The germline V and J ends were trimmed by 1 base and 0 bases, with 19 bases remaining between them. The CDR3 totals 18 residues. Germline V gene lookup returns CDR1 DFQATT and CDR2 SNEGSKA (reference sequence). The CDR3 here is CSARVTGGETNSYNEQFF. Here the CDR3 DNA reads TGCAGTGCTAGAGTAACGGGCGGGGAGACCAACTCCTACAATGAGCAGTTCTTC.

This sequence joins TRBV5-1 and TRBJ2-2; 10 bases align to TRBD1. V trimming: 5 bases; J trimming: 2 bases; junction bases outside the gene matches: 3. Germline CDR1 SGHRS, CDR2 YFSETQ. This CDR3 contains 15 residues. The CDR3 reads CASRRQGANTGELFF. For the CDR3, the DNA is TGCGCCAGCAGAAGACAGGGGGCAAACACCGGGGAGCTGTTTTTT.

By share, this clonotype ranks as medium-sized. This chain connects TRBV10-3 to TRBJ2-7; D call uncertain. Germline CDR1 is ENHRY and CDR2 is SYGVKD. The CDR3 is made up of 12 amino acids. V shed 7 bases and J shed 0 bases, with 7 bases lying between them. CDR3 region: CAIKGSSYEQYF. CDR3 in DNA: TGTGCCATCAAGGGTAGCTCCTACGAGCAGTACTTC.

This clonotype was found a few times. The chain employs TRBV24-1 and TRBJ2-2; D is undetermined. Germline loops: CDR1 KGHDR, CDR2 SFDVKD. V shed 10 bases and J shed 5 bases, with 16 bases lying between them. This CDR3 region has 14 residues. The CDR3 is CATNGPPRTGELFF. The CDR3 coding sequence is TGTGCCACTAACGGACCTCCGCGAACCGGGGAGCTGTTTTTT.